This TCR beta chain originates from a study of blood T cell repertoires in COVID-19. Turning to the study itself: Nucleic acid was either cDNA or gDNA, and it came from T cells, B-cell-depleted T cells, or PBMCs.

V gave up 6 bases and J gave up 9 bases; unmatched junction bases: 14. This CDR3 has 15 residues. CDR1 and CDR2 (germline): SQVTM, ANQGSEA. As handled by the study authors: Reference gene primer amplification in the assay estimated nucleated cell counts. Some clones are missing from TCRdb's copy, which holds only in-frame ones; the method was immunoSEQ multiplex PCR. The V and J calls and clone size are taken from that table; D and trimming were inferred from the DNA. The sample holds 200,000 to 300,000 clones, 86% seen once. The chain combines TRBV29-1 with TRBJ2-1, with 10 bases matching TRBD1. Sequenced material: peripheral blood. The origin of this receptor is an elderly man with acute or convalescent COVID-19. The CDR3 is CSVYLRDRGAPEQFF. The CDR3 coding sequence is TGCAGCGTCTACCTCCGGGACAGGGGAGCTCCTGAGCAGTTCTTC.